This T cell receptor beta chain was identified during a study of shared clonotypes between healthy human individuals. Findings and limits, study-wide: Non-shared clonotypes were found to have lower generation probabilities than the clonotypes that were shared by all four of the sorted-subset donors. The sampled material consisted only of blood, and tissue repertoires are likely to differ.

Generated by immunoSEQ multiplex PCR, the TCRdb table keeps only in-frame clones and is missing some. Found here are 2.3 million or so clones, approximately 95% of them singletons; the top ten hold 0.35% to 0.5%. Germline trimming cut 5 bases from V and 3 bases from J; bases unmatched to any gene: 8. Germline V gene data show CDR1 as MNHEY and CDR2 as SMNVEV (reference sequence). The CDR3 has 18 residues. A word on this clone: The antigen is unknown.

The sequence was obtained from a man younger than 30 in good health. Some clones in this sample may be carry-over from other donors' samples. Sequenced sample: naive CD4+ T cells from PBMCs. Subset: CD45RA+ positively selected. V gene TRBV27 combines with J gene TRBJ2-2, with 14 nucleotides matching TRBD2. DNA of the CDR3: TGTGCCAGCAGTCACCCGGGACTAGCGGGAGCTTACACCGGGGAGCTGTTTTTT. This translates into CASSHPGLAGAYTGELFF.